This T cell receptor beta chain derives from a study of regulatory T cells in long-lasting Graves disease. Whole-study findings and limits: Persistent disease was associated with favored TRBV28 usage and with favored use of TRBJ1-2 and TRBJ2-5. The number of shared public clonotypes was higher in persistent patients (under 3,000) than new patients (966). Possibly, too few samples lowered accuracy.

TCR beta libraries were built with iRepertoire HTBI primers and Arm-PCR of CDR3 regions. TCRdb ran MiXCR on the multiplex PCR reads and lists one entry per CDR3 protein. This table holds fewer than 550,000 distinct CDR3 sequences, about a fifth found once. As for time point: persistent/refractory GD, antithyroid drugs over 5 years with positive TRAb. Extracted PBMC RNA gave rise to the TCR library. A blood draw put about 10 milliliters of peripheral blood into EDTA tubes. This clonotype has at least ten counts. The antigen remains undetermined. The ends were cut back, 3 bases at V and 5 bases at J, with 4 bases in the middle. The CDR3 runs 11 residues. Germline-derived CDR1 and CDR2 are MDHEN and SYDVKM.

Sequenced here: peripheral blood mononuclear cells (PBMCs), sampled when the disease was refractory, from a patient treated with antithyroid drugs. The rearrangement links TRBV28 to TRBJ2-5; D gene unclear. The TCR originated in a female donor with Graves disease. DNA of the CDR3: TGTGCCAGCAGTTTCTTTGAGACCCAGTACTTC. This translates into CASSFFETQYF.